What follows describes a single T cell receptor beta chain. The antigen remains undetermined. This sample was included in a study of OX40 agonist ivuxolimab in advanced cancers. Study-wide findings and caveats: Expanded clones tended on average to be more numerous among CD8+ T cells than CD4+. Circulating CD4+ and CD8+ T cells showed clonal expansion by week 6 at 0.1 to 3.0 mg/kg.

Unmatched junction bases numbered 1, after V lost 7 bases and J lost 6 bases. CDR1 and CDR2 (germline): MNHEY, SMNVEV (reference sequence). The CDR3 loop spans 12 amino acids. Assay: immunoSEQ multiplex PCR; the TCRdb copy retains only in-frame clones and omits some. Seen here are about 86,000 clones, 91% observed once, and the top ten hold roughly 8.7%. This receptor was obtained from an adult with an advanced solid tumor such as melanoma, head and neck, liver or kidney cancer. Sequences were derived from CD4+ or CD8+ T cells sorted from blood, sampled in a trial of the OX40 agonist ivuxolimab. The rearrangement links TRBV27 to TRBJ2-1; 9 nucleotides line up with TRBD2. The CDR3 here is CASTSGTNEQFF. The DNA for the CDR3 is TGTGCCAGCACTAGCGGGACCAATGAGCAGTTCTTC.